These 19 T cell receptor beta chains share one sample of origin, sequenced in a study of tumour-infiltrating T cells in Burkitt lymphoma (dated by TCRdb to 2020 to 2021). Library preparation was by the immunoSEQ multiplex PCR assay. TCRdb limited this immuneACCESS table to in-frame rearrangements with V and J called. A share of clones is missing; checked studies link under half to unresolved V genes, and the rest is unexplained. The sample includes 14,000 or so clones, with approximately 29% observed a single time. The top ten hold approximately 6% of the sample. What was sequenced was tumor tissue. All receptors derive from a human donor with diffuse large B-cell lymphoma.

The chain joins TRBV10-3 to TRBJ2-7; D not certain. Trimming stripped 0 bases from V and 2 bases from J, with 14 bases between. This CDR3 contains 16 residues. Germline values: CDR1 ENHRY, CDR2 SYGVKD. CDR3 nucleotide sequence: TGTGCCATCAGTGAGTCCGGCACCGCGATCGCCTACGAGCAGTACTTC. It codes for CAISESGTAIAYEQYF.

The rearrangement links TRBV10-3 to TRBJ1-2, with TRBD1 matching 7 bases. With V trimmed by 6 bases and J by 6 bases, 10 bases remained unmatched. The length of the CDR3 is 14 residues. Germline CDR1 reads ENHRY; CDR2 reads SYGVKD. The chain's CDR3 is CAISPGRGANGYTF. CDR3 nucleotides: TGTGCCATCAGCCCCGGCAGGGGGGCTAATGGCTACACCTTC.

This clone has more than one count but fewer than ten. This chain links TRBV9 with TRBJ2-1; unclear D gene. V lost 3 bases and J 1 base, leaving 20 bases between the germline ends. The CDR3 is 18 amino acids. The germline V gene has CDR1 SGDLS and CDR2 YYNGEE. In nucleotides, the CDR3 is TGTGCCAGCAGCGATTCACCTCGGAGTTCCCTATCCTACAATGAGCAGTTCTTC. Its translation is CASSDSPRSSLSYNEQFF.

This clone has more than one count but fewer than ten. The rearrangement joins TRBV18 to TRBJ1-5; the D gene is possibly TRBD1 (6 bases). The CDR3 spans 15 residues. V lost 6 bases and J lost 8, with 20 bases in between. The germline gives CDR1 KGHSH, CDR2 LQKENI. This CDR3 is CASSPNGGGSEPQHF. In DNA, the CDR3 is TGTGCCAGCTCGCCAAACGGGGGGGGCTCGGAGCCCCAGCATTTT.

The genes are TRBV6-5 and TRBJ2-7; D is unclear. From germline, CDR1 is MNHEY and CDR2 SVGAGI. The germline V and J ends were trimmed by 8 bases and 3 bases, with 14 bases remaining between them. CDR3 length equals 13 residues. CDR3 residues: CASATAWSYEQYF. CDR3 coding DNA: TGTGCCAGCGCGACTGCATGGAGCTACGAGCAGTACTTC.

The sample holds a few counts of this clone. The rearrangement uses TRBV2 and TRBJ1-1, with TRBD1 matching 11 bases. The CDR3 sequence is 15 residues long. V gave up 6 bases and J gave up 2 bases; unmatched junction bases: 5. Germline V CDR1 and CDR2: SNHLY, FYNNEI. The DNA of the CDR3 is TGTGCCAGCAGCGAGGACAGGGGGCGAAACACTGAAGCTTTCTTT. The encoded protein is CASSEDRGRNTEAFF.

The table lists this clone with a few counts. This CDR3 reads CASSWTEGYEQYF. CDR3 nucleotides: TGCGCCAGCAGCTGGACAGAAGGATACGAGCAGTACTTC. This chain uses TRBV5-1 with TRBJ2-7; a possible D gene is TRBD1 (6 bases). Deletions cut 3 bases from V and 4 bases from J, with 11 bases between. Per the germline V gene, CDR1 is SGHRS and CDR2 is YFSETQ. The CDR3 runs 13 residues.

This clone showed up just a few times. V usage is TRBV6-5 and J usage is TRBJ1-1; 7 nucleotides align to TRBD1. V trimming: 3 bases; J trimming: 4 bases; junction bases outside the gene matches: 5. The germline V gene encodes CDR1 MNHEY and CDR2 SVGAGI. This CDR3 is 14 amino acids long. CDR3 region: CASSYRQGFTEAFF. CDR3 sequence (DNA): TGTGCCAGCAGTTATCGACAGGGCTTCACTGAAGCTTTCTTT.

This clone was picked up one time. The chain recombines TRBV19 with TRBJ2-7; 11 bases align to TRBD2. The CDR3 contains 15 residues. Germline V CDR1 and CDR2: LNHDA, SQIVND (reference sequence). Trimming took 3 bases from V and 7 from J; bases not matched to a gene: 8. The CDR3, as DNA: TGTGCCAGTAGTATCTCCACTAGCGGGAGATATGAGCAGTACTTC. Translation gives CASSISTSGRYEQYF.

V usage is TRBV27 and J usage is TRBJ2-7; 7 nucleotides line up with TRBD2. Germline lookup yields CDR1 MNHEY and CDR2 SMNVEV (reference sequence). CDR3 length equals 15 residues. The trim removed 1 base at V and 3 bases at J, leaving 6 bases unmatched. CDR3 in amino acids: CASSLYSSGSYEQYF. CDR3 sequence (DNA): TGTGCCAGCAGTTTATATTCTAGCGGCAGCTACGAGCAGTACTTC.

The chain employs TRBV19 and TRBJ1-1; a possible D gene is TRBD1 (5 bases). Trimming shortened V by 7 bases and J by 6 bases, and 21 bases separated the two germline ends. From germline, CDR1 is LNHDA and CDR2 SQIVND (reference sequence). The CDR3 length is 15 residues. The CDR3 loop is CASTLGVEGWSEAFF. The CDR3 DNA follows: TGTGCCAGTACCCTGGGGGTCGAGGGATGGTCTGAAGCTTTCTTT.

This clone was observed a handful of times. The V and J genes are TRBV7-2 and TRBJ1-4, with 7 bases matching TRBD1. The V segment lost 5 bases and the J segment 10 bases; nucleotides outside the gene matches: 7. The CDR3 runs 13 residues. Germline CDR1 is SGHTA and CDR2 is FQGNSA. As DNA, the CDR3 is TGTGCCAGCAGCGGCGGGACAGAGGGAAAACTGTTTTTT. Protein product: CASSGGTEGKLFF.

The chain employs TRBV15 and TRBJ1-5; no definite D call. Germline loops: CDR1 LNHNV, CDR2 YYDKDF (reference sequence). This CDR3 region has 15 residues. Trimming took 0 bases from V and 2 from J, leaving 8 bases between them. CDR3 in DNA: TGTGCCACCAGCAGAGAGGTGTGGGGCAATCAGCCCCAGCATTTT. It codes for CATSREVWGNQPQHF.

This clone was detected only a few times. The V gene is TRBV28, the J gene TRBJ2-3; no reliable D call. Trimming removed 6 bases at V and 0 bases at J, with 7 bases between. CDR1 and CDR2 (germline): MDHEN, SYDVKM. The CDR3 runs 13 residues. CDR3 coding DNA: TGTGCCAGCAGACCCCAGAGCACAGATACGCAGTATTTT. Amino acids: CASRPQSTDTQYF.

A few counts support this clone. This chain connects TRBV10-3 to TRBJ2-1; possibly TRBD2 for D (6 bases). CDR1 is ENHRY and CDR2 is SYGVKD in the germline V gene. With 5 bases removed from V and 6 bases from J, the gap between germline ends came to 17 bases. CDR3 length: 15 amino acids. The CDR3 protein is CAISMTSVPPNEQFF. The CDR3 DNA is TGTGCCATCAGTATGACTAGTGTCCCACCCAATGAGCAGTTCTTC.

CDR3 bases: TGTGCCAGCAGCTTGACAGGGCGCAATGAGCAGTTCTTC. Protein: CASSLTGRNEQFF. This chain uses TRBV5-4 with TRBJ2-1, with D possibly being TRBD1 (6 bases). Trimming took off 1 base at V and 6 bases at J, with 8 bases between the two ends. The CDR3 totals 13 residues. From germline, CDR1 is SGHNT and CDR2 YYREEE (reference sequence).

The table lists this clone with a few counts. The gene calls are TRBV25-1 and TRBJ1-1, with D possibly TRBD1 on 6 matching bases. Trimming took 5 bases from V and 2 from J, leaving 15 bases between them. Germline V CDR1 and CDR2: MGHDK, SYGVNS. The CDR3 is 15 residues long. The CDR3 region is CASSPSRGINTEAFF. For the CDR3, the DNA is TGTGCCAGCAGTCCCTCCAGGGGTATTAACACTGAAGCTTTCTTT.

This clone was recorded a few times. The V call is TRBV9, the J call TRBJ1-2; weak D call: TRBD1 (6 bases). Germline V CDR1 and CDR2: SGDLS, YYNGEE. Trimming took 2 bases from V and 1 from J, leaving 18 bases between them. The CDR3 sequence is 17 residues long. CDR3 coding DNA: TGTGCCAGCAGCGTGGCTAGCGGCAGGGGATGTAACTATGGCTACACCTTC. Its translation: CASSVASGRGCNYGYTF.

The chain employs TRBV7-9 and TRBJ2-1; 8 bases map to TRBD2. Per the germline V gene, CDR1 is SEHNR and CDR2 is FQNEAQ (reference sequence). The CDR3 spans 15 residues. The junction had 7 bases not matched to a gene; V was cut back by 4 bases and J by 5 bases. As DNA, the CDR3 is TGTGCCAGCAGCTCGAGCGGGAGCCCGAACAATGAGCAGTTCTTC. Residues: CASSSSGSPNNEQFF.